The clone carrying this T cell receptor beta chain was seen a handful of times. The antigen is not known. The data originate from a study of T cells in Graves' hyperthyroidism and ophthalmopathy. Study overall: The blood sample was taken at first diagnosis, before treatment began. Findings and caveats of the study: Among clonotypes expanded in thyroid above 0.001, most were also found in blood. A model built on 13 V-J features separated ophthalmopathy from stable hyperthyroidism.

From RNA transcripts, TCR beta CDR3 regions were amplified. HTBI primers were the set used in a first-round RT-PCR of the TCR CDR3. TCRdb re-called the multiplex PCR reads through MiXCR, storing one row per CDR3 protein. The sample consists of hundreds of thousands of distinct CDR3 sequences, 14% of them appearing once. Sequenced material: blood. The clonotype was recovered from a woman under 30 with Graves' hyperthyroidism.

The CDR3 region is CASSTGGRALQETQYF. In nucleotides, the CDR3 is TGTGCCAGCAGTACAGGCGGCAGGGCGCTCCAAGAGACCCAGTACTTC. This rearrangement joins TRBV4-2 to TRBJ2-5; a possible D gene is TRBD1 (5 bases). This CDR3 region has 16 residues. Germline assignment: CDR1 LGHNA and CDR2 YNFKEQ. V was clipped by 6 bases and J by 1 base, with 18 bases between them.